This TCR beta chain was observed in a study of spatial heterogeneity in lung cancer. Study details: The study found that TCR transcript counts in tumor regions correlated strongly with a matched bulk RNA-seq T cell module score.

Specified time point: sample taken at primary tumor resection. Unsorted tumor, nontumor lung tissue or cryopreserved PBMC supplied the whole RNA. General study points: The study found that expanded intratumoral alpha and beta TCR counts tracked tumor mutation counts.

In its sample, this clonotype was seen many times. What it binds is not known. A unique molecular identifier was attached to every TCR cDNA molecule. TCRdb re-called the 5' RACE reads through MiXCR, storing one row per CDR3 protein. The data contain around 3,000 distinct CDR3 sequences, about 12% of them singletons. V was trimmed by 5 bases and J by 7 bases, leaving 18 bases between them. Germline lookup yields CDR1 MDHEN and CDR2 SYDVKM. The CDR3 runs 15 residues. The source is a male donor with early-stage non-small cell lung cancer. The material was lung tumor tissue, obtained at surgery. V usage is TRBV28 and J usage is TRBJ2-1, with D perhaps TRBD1 (6 bases). The CDR3 region is CASSPGTSQGNEQFF. CDR3 bases: TGTGCCAGCAGTCCTGGGACATCTCAAGGGAATGAGCAGTTCTTC.